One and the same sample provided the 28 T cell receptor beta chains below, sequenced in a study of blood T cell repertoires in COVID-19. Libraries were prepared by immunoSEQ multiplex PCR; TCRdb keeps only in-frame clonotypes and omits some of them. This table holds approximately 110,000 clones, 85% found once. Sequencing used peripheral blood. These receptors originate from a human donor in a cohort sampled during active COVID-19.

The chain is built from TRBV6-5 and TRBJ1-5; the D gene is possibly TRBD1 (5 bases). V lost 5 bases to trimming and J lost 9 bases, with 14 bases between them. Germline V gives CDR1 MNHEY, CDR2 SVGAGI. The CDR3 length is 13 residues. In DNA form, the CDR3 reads TGTGCCAGCAGTCAGGGAATTGGACGGCCCCAGCATTTT. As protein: CASSQGIGRPQHF.

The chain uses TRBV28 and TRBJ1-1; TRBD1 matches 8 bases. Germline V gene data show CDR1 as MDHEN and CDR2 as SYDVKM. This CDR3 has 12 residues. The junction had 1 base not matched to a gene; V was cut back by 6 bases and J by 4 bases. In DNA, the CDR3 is TGTGCCAGCAGGGACAGGGTCACTGAAGCTTTCTTT. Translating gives CASRDRVTEAFF.

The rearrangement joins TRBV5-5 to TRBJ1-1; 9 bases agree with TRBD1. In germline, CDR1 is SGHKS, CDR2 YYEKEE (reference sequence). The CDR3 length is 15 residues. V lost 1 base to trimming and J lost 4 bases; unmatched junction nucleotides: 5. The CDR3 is CASSLTLTGGTEAFF. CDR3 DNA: TGTGCCAGCAGCTTGACGCTGACAGGGGGCACTGAAGCTTTCTTT.

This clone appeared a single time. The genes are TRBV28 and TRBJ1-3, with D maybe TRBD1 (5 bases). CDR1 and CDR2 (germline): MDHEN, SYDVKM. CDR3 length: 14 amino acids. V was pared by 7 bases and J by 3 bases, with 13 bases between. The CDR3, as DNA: TGTGCCAGCATCACACCAGGGCATGGAAACACCATATATTTT. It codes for CASITPGHGNTIYF.

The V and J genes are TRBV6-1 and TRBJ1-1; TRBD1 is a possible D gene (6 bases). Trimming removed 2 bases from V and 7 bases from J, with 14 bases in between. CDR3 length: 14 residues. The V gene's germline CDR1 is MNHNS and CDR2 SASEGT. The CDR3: CASSEYRLQGEAFF. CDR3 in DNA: TGTGCCAGCAGTGAATATCGTCTACAGGGTGAAGCTTTCTTT.

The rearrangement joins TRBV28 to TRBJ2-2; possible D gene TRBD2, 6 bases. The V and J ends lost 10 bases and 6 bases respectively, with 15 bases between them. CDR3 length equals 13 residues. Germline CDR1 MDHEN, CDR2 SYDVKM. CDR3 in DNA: TGTGCCACCCCGACGGGGGTCCCCGGGGAGCTGTTTTTT. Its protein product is CATPTGVPGELFF.

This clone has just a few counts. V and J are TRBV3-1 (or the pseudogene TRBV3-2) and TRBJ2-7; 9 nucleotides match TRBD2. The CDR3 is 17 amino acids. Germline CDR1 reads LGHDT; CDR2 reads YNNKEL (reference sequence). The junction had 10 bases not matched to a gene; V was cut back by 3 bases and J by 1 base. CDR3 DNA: TGTGCCAGCAGCCACCTCGGCCCTGCGGGAGGGTCCTACGAGCAGTACTTC. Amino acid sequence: CASSHLGPAGGSYEQYF.

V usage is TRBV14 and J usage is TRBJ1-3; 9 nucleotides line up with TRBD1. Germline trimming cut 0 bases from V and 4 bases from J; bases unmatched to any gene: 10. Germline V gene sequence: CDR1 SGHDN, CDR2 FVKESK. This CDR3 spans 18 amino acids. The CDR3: CASSQDWLQGAQGNTIYF. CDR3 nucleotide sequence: TGTGCCAGCAGCCAAGATTGGTTACAGGGGGCTCAAGGAAACACCATATATTTT. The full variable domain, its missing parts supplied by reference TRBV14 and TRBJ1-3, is EAGVTQFPSHSVIEKGQTVTLRCDPISGHDNLYWYRRVMGKEIKFLLHFVKESKQDESGMPNNRFLAERTGGTYSTLKVQPAELEDSGVYFCASSQDWLQGAQGNTIYFGEGSWLTVV.

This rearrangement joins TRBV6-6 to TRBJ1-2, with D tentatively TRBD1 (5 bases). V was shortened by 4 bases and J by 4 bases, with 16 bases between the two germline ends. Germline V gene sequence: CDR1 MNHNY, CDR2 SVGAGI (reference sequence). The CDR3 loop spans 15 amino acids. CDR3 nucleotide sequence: TGTGCCAGCAGTTTCCCACAGGTGGAAGGCTATGGCTACACCTTC. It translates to CASSFPQVEGYGYTF.

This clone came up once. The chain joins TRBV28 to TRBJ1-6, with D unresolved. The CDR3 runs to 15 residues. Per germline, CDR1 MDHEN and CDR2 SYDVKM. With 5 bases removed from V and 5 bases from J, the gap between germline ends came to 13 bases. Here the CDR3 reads CASSGLSKNNSPLHF. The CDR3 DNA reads TGTGCCAGCAGTGGGCTTTCTAAGAATAATTCACCCCTCCACTTT.

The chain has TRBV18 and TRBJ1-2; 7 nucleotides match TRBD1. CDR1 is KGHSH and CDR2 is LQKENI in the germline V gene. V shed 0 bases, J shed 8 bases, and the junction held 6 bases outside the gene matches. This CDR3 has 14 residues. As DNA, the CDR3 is TGTGCCAGCTCACCACCAAACAGGGGTTGGGGCTACACCTTC. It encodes CASSPPNRGWGYTF. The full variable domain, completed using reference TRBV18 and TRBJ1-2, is NAGVMQNPRHLVRRRGQEARLRCSPMKGHSHVYWYRQLPEEGLKFMVYLQKENIIDESGMPKERFSAEFPKEGPSILRIQQVVRGDSAAYFCASSPPNRGWGYTFGSGTRLTVV.

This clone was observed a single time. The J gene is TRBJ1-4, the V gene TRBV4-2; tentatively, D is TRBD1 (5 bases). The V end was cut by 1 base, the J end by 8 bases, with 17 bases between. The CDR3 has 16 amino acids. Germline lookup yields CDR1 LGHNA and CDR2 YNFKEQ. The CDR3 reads CASSQARGAGNEKLFF. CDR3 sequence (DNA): TGTGCCAGCAGCCAAGCCCGCGGAGCAGGGAACGAAAAACTGTTTTTT.

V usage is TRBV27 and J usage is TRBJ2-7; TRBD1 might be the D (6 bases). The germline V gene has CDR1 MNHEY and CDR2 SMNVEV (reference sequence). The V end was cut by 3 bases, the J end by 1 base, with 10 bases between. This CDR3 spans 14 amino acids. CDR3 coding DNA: TGTGCCAGCAGTTTGTCGACAGGTTCCTACGAGCAGTACTTC. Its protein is CASSLSTGSYEQYF.

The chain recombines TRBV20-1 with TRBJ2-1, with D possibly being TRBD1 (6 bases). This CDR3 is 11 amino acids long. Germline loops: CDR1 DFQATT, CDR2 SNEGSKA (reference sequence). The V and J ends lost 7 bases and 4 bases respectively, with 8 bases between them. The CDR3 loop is CSGGQYNEQFF. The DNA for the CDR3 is TGCAGTGGAGGACAGTACAATGAGCAGTTCTTC.

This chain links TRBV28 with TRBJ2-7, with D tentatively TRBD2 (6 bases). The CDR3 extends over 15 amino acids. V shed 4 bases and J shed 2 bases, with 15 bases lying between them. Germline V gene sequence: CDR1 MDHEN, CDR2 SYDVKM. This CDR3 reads CASSSHPSEAYEQYF. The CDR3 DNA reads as TGTGCCAGCAGTTCCCACCCTAGCGAAGCCTACGAGCAGTACTTC.

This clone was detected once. The CDR3 here is CASSDTPAGYGYTF. The CDR3 DNA is TGTGCCAGCAGTGATACCCCCGCCGGCTATGGCTACACCTTC. J is TRBJ1-2 and V is TRBV25-1, with no clear D. The germline CDR1 and CDR2 sequences are MGHDK and SYGVNS. This CDR3 contains 14 residues. V was pared by 3 bases and J by 4 bases, with 12 bases between.

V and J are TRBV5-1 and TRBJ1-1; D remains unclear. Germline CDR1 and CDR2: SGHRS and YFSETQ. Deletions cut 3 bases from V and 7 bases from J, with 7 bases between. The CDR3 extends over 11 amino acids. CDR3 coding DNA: TGCGCCAGCAGCTCCGAGGTTGAAGCTTTCTTT. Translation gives CASSSEVEAFF. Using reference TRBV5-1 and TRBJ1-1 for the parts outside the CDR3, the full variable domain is KAGVTQTPRYLIKTRGQQVTLSCSPISGHRSVSWYQQTPGQGLQFLFEYFSETQRNKGNFPGRFSGRQFSNSRSEMNVSTLELGDSALYLCASSSEVEAFFGQGTRLTVV.

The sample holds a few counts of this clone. CDR3 DNA sequence: TGTGCCAGTAGTTTTCTCCGGGACAGGCACTCTGGAAACACCATATATTTT. Amino acids: CASSFLRDRHSGNTIYF. The chain recombines TRBV19 with TRBJ1-3; 8 nucleotides match TRBD1. Per the germline V gene, CDR1 is LNHDA and CDR2 is SQIVND (reference sequence). The CDR3 contains 17 residues. V shed 5 bases and J 0 bases; nucleotides not matched to a gene: 9.

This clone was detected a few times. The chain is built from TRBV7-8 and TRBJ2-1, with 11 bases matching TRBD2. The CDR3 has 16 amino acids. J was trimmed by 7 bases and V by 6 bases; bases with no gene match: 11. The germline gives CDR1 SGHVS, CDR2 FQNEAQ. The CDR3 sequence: CASRYGTGTSGNEQFF. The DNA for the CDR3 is TGTGCCAGCAGATACGGAACCGGGACTAGCGGAAATGAGCAGTTCTTC.

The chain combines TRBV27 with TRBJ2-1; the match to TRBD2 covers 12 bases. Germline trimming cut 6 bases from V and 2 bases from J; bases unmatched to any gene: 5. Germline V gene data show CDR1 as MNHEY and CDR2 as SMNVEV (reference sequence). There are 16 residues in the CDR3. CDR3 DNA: TGTGCCAGCAGAACGGGGACTAGCGGGCCCTACAATGAGCAGTTCTTC. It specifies CASRTGTSGPYNEQFF.

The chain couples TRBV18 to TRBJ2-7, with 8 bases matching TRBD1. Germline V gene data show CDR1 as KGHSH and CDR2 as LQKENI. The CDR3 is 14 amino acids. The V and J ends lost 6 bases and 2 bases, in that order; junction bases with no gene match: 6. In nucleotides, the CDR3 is TGTGCCAGCTCGCCGGGACAGGTTCCCTACGAGCAGTACTTC. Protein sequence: CASSPGQVPYEQYF.

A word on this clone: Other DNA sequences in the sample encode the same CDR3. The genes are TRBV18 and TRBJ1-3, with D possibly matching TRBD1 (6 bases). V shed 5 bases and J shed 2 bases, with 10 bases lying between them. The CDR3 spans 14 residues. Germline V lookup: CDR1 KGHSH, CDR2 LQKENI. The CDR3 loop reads CASSGGVTGNTIYF. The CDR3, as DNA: TGTGCCAGCTCAGGGGGCGTAACTGGAAACACCATATATTTT.

In DNA, the CDR3 is TGTGCCAGCAGCTTGGGGGGGCACAATGAGCAGTTCTTC. Protein product: CASSLGGHNEQFF. The genes are TRBV7-9 and TRBJ2-1; weak D call: TRBD2 (7 bases). Germline values: CDR1 SEHNR, CDR2 FQNEAQ (reference sequence). V lost 3 bases and J 5 bases, leaving 8 bases between the germline ends. The CDR3 is 13 amino acids.

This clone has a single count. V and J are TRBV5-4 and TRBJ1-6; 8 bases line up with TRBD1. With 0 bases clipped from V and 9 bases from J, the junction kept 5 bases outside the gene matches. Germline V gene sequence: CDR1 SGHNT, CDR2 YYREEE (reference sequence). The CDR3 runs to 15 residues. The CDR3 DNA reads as TGTGCCAGCAGCTTGGAGGGGACAGGTCGTTCACCCCTCCACTTT. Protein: CASSLEGTGRSPLHF.

This CDR3 reads CATSRGEGYNEQFF. CDR3 DNA sequence: TGTGCCACCAGCAGAGGGGAGGGTTACAATGAGCAGTTCTTC. This chain joins TRBV15 and TRBJ2-1, with TRBD2 matching 7 bases. Germline V gene data show CDR1 as LNHNV and CDR2 as YYDKDF (reference sequence). This CDR3 has 14 amino acids. V lost 1 base and J lost 4; bases outside the gene matches: 1.

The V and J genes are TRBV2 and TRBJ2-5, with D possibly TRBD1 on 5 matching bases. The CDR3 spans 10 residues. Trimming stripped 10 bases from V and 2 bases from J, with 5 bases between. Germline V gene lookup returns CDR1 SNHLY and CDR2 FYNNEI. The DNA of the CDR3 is TGTGCCAAGGGGCAAGAGACCCAGTACTTC. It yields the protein CAKGQETQYF.

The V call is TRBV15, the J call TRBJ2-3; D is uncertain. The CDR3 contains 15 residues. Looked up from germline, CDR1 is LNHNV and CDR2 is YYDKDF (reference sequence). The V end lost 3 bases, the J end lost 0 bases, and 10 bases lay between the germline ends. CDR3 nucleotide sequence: TGTGCCACCAGCAGCGACTGGATTAGCACAGATACGCAGTATTTT. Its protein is CATSSDWISTDTQYF.

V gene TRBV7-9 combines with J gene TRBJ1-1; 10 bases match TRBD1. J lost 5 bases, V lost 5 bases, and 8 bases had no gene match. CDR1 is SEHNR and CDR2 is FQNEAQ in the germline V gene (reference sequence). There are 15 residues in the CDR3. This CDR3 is CASSPRGTGVTEAFF. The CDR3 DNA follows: TGTGCCAGCAGCCCGAGGGGGACAGGGGTTACTGAAGCTTTCTTT.